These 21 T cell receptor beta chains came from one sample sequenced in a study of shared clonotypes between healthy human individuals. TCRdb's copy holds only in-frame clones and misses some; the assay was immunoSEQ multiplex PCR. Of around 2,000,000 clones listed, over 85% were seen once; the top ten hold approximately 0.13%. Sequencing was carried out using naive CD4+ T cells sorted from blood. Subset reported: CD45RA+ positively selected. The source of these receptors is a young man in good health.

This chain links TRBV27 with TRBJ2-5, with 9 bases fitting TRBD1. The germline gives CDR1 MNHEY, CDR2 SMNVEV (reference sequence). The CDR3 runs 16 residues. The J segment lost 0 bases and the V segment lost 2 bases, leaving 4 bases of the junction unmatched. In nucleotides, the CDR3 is TGTGCCAGCAGTTTACTCGGGACAGGGAACCAAGAGACCCAGTACTTC. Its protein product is CASSLLGTGNQETQYF.

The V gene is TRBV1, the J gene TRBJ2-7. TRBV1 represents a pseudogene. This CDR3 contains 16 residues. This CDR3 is CTSSQERGTVTYEQYF. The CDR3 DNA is TGCACCAGCAGCCAAGAGAGAGGGACGGTGACCTACGAGCAGTACTTC.

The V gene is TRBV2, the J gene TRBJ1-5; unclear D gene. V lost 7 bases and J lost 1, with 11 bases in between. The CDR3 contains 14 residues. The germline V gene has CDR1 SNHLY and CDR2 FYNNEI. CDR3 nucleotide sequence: TGTGCCAGCACGTTTTCCTCCAGCAATCAGCCCCAGCATTTT. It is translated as CASTFSSSNQPQHF.

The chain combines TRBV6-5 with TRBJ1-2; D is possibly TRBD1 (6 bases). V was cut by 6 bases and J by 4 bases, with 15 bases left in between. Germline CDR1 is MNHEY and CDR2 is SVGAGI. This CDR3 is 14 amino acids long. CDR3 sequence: CASSSGQTVYGYTF. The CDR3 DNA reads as TGTGCCAGCAGCAGCGGACAGACAGTCTATGGCTACACCTTC.

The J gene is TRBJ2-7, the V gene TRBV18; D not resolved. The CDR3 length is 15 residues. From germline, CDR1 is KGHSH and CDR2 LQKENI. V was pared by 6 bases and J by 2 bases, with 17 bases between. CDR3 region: CASSDLTRFPYEQYF. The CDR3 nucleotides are TGTGCCAGCTCCGACTTAACCAGGTTCCCCTACGAGCAGTACTTC.

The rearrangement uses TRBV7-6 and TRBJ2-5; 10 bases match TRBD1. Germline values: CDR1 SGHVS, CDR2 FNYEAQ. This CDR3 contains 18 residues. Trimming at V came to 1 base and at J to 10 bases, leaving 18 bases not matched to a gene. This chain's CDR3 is CASSLVSPGQGSLQFQYF. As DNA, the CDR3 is TGTGCCAGCAGCTTAGTCTCCCCGGGACAGGGGTCCCTTCAGTTCCAGTACTTC.

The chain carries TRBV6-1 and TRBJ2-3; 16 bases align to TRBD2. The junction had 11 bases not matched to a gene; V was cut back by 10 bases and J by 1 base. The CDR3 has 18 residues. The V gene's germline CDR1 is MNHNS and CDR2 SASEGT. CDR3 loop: CANREGTSGGAGTDTQYF. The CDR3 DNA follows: TGTGCCAACCGTGAGGGGACTAGCGGGGGGGCCGGCACAGATACGCAGTATTTT.

Here the CDR3 reads CASSAQTQGTEAFF. Written as DNA, the CDR3 is TGTGCCAGCAGCGCCCAGACCCAGGGCACTGAAGCTTTCTTT. The rearrangement uses TRBV9 and TRBJ1-1; possibly TRBD1 for D (5 bases). This CDR3 spans 14 amino acids. CDR1 and CDR2 (germline): SGDLS, YYNGEE. V gave up 3 bases and J gave up 4 bases, with 13 bases separating them.

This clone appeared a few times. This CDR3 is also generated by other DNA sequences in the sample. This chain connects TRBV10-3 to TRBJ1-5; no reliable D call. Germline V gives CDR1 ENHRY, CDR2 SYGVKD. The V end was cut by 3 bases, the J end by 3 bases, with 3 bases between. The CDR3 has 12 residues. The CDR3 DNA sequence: TGTGCCATCAGTGAAAACAATCAGCCCCAGCATTTT. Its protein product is CAISENNQPQHF.

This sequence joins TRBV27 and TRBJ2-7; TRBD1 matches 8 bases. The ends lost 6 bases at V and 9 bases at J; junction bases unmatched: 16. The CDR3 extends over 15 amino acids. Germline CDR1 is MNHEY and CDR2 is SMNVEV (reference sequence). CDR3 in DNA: TGTGCCAGCAGCTCAACCAGGACAGGGACCTCTTGGCAGTACTTC. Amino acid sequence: CASSSTRTGTSWQYF.

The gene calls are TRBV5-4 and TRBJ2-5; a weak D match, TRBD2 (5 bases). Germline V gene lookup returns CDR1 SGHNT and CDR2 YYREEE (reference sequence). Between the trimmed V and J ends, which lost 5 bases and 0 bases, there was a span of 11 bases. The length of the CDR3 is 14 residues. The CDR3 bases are TGTGCCAGCAGTCGGGGAGTTCACCAAGAGACCCAGTACTTC. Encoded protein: CASSRGVHQETQYF.

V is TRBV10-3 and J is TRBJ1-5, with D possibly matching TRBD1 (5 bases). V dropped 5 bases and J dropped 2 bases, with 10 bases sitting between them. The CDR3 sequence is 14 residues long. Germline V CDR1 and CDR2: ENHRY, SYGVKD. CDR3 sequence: CAISSGDGNQPQHF. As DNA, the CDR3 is TGTGCCATCAGTTCGGGGGATGGCAATCAGCCCCAGCATTTT.

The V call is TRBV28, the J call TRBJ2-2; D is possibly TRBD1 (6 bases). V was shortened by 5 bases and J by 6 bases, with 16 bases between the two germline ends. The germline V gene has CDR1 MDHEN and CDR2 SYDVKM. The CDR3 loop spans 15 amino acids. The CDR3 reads CASSLGQGSSGELFF. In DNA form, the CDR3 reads TGTGCCAGCAGTCTAGGGCAGGGGTCTTCCGGGGAGCTGTTTTTT.

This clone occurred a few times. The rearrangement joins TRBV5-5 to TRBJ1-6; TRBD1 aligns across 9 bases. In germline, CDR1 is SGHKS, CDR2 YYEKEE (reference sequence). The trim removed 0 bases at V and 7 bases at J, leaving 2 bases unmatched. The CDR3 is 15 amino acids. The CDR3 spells CASSLGTGDNSPLHF. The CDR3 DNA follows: TGTGCCAGCAGCTTGGGGACAGGGGACAATTCACCCCTCCACTTT. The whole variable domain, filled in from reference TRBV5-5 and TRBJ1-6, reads DAGVTQSPTHLIKTRGQQVTLRCSPISGHKSVSWYQQVLGQGPQFIFQYYEKEERGRGNFPDRFSARQFPNYSSELNVNALLLGDSALYLCASSLGTGDNSPLHFGNGTRLTVT.

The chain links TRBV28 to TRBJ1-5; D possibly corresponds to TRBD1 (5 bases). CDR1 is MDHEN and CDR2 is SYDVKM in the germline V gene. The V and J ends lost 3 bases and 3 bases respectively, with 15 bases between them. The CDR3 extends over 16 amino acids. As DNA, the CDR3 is TGTGCCAGCAGTTTTGGGGCCCCTCCCCACAATCAGCCCCAGCATTTT. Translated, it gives CASSFGAPPHNQPQHF.

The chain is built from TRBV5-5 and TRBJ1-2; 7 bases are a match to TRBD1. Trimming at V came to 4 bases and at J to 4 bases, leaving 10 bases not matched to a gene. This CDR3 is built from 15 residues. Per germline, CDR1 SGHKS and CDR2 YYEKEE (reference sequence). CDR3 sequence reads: CASSLLGTDLYGYTF. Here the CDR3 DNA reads TGTGCCAGCAGCCTCCTCGGGACAGATCTCTATGGCTACACCTTC.

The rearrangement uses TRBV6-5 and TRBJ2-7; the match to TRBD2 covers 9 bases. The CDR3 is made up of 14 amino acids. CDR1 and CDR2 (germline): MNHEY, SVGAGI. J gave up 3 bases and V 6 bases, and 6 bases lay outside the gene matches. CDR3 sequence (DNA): TGTGCCAGCAGGCCTAGCGGGGTGAGCTACGAGCAGTACTTC. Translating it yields CASRPSGVSYEQYF.

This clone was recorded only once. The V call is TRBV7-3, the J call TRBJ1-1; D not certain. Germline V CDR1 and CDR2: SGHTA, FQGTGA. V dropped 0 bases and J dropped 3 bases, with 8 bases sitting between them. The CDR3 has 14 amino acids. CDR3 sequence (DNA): TGTGCCAGCAGCTTAACAGGTCAGGACACTGAAGCTTTCTTT. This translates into CASSLTGQDTEAFF.

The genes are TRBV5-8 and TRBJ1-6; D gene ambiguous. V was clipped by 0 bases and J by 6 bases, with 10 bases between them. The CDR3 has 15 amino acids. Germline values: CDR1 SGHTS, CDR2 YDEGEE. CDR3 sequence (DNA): TGTGCCAGCAGCTTGGCTCAGGCCTCTAATTCACCCCTCCACTTT. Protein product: CASSLAQASNSPLHF.

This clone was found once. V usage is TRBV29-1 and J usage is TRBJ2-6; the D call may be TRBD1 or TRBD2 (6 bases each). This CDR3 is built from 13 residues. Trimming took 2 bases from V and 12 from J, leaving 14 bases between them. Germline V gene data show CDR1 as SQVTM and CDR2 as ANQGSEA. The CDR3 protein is CSVERGAQGVLTF. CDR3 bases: TGCAGCGTTGAAAGGGGGGCACAAGGCGTCCTGACTTTC.

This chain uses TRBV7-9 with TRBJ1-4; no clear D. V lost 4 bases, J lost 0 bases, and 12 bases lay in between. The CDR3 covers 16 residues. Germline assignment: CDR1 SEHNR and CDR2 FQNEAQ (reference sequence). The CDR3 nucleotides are TGTGCCAGCAGCTACCCAGACCGTTCAACTAATGAAAAACTGTTTTTT. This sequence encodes CASSYPDRSTNEKLFF.